These 16 T cell receptor beta chains came from one sample sequenced in a study of neurological immune-mediated disorders. Each CDR3 protein is one row after TCRdb ran MiXCR on the 5' RACE reads. The sample lists approximately 89,000 distinct CDR3 sequences; 4.3% were seen once. Time point denoted: longitudinal time-point 3. Specimen: PBMCs. These TCRs come from a woman aged 55-70 years with multiple sclerosis.

This clonotype is deemed medium-sized. The V gene is TRBV7-6, the J gene TRBJ2-5; D possibly corresponds to TRBD1 (6 bases). Per the germline V gene, CDR1 is SGHVS and CDR2 is FNYEAQ. Trimming cost V 4 bases and J 5 bases, with 8 bases left between them. This CDR3 has 12 residues. The CDR3 region is CASSWGHETQYF. In DNA form, the CDR3 reads TGTGCCAGCAGCTGGGGGCATGAGACCCAGTACTTC.

This clonotype was seen many times. The V gene is TRBV6-2 or TRBV6-3, the J gene TRBJ2-1; 7 bases match TRBD1. The CDR3 contains 15 residues. Germline-derived CDR1 and CDR2 are MNHEY and SVGEGT. V lost 5 bases, J lost 7 bases, and 11 bases stayed unmatched. The CDR3 nucleotides read TGTGCCAGCAGTCTCAGGGGGATCTCGGTAAATGAGCAGTTCTTC. This encodes CASSLRGISVNEQFF.

At least ten counts were recorded for this clonotype. V gene TRBV18 combines with J gene TRBJ2-7; 7 bases line up with TRBD1. The CDR3 has 14 residues. Trimming removed 2 bases from V and 1 base from J; junction bases left unmatched: 2. CDR1 and CDR2 from the germline V gene are KGHSH and LQKENI. In DNA, the CDR3 is TGTGCCAGCTCACCAGTACAGGGGTCCTACGAGCAGTACTTC. Translation gives CASSPVQGSYEQYF.

There are many counts of this clonotype. The chain combines TRBV24-1 with TRBJ1-5; 8 bases fit TRBD1. CDR1 is KGHDR, CDR2 SFDVKD, per germline. With 4 bases clipped from V and 7 bases from J, the junction kept 8 bases outside the gene matches. This CDR3 comprises 15 residues. As DNA, the CDR3 is TGTGCCACCAGTGACGGTACAGGGGGGGGACAGCCCCAGCATTTT. Encoded protein: CATSDGTGGGQPQHF.

This clonotype was counted ten times or more. The V gene is TRBV9, the J gene TRBJ2-7, with D possibly TRBD2 on 7 matching bases. The germline V gene has CDR1 SGDLS and CDR2 YYNGEE. This CDR3 spans 16 amino acids. V lost 4 bases to trimming and J lost 7 bases, with 24 bases between them. The CDR3 DNA sequence: TGTGCCAGCAGCTCTGAGGGGGGGTTCCCTGGGATGGAGCAGTACTTC. Protein product: CASSSEGGFPGMEQYF.

This clonotype was counted many times. This chain links TRBV5-1 with TRBJ2-3, with a tentative D call TRBD1 (6 bases). Trimming took 3 bases from V and 4 from J, leaving 18 bases between them. CDR3 length equals 16 residues. The germline V gene has CDR1 SGHRS and CDR2 YFSETQ. Here the CDR3 DNA reads TGCGCCAGCAGCTATCGGGACACCCAAGGACCAGATACGCAGTATTTT. Its protein product is CASSYRDTQGPDTQYF.

This clonotype was observed at least ten times. J is TRBJ2-1 and V is TRBV5-5; 11 bases map to TRBD2. J gave up 6 bases and V 4 bases, and 6 bases lay outside the gene matches. This CDR3 contains 15 residues. Germline values: CDR1 SGHKS, CDR2 YYEKEE (reference sequence). CDR3 sequence (DNA): TGTGCCAGCAGCCCAACTAGCGGGGGCACCAATGAGCAGTTCTTC. This gives the protein CASSPTSGGTNEQFF.

The sample holds many counts of this clonotype. V usage is TRBV3-1 and J usage is TRBJ1-6; no clear D. V lost 6 bases and J 1 base, leaving 10 bases between the germline ends. The CDR3 has 15 amino acids. The germline gives CDR1 LGHDT, CDR2 YNNKEL (reference sequence). The CDR3, as DNA: TGTGCCAGCAGTCCCCGGCAGTCCTATAATTCACCCCTCCACTTT. Translated: CASSPRQSYNSPLHF.

Ten or more counts support this clonotype. The gene calls are TRBV20-1 and TRBJ1-1; weak D call: TRBD1 (5 bases). V lost 1 base to trimming and J lost 1 base, with 10 bases between them. Per the germline V gene, CDR1 is DFQATT and CDR2 is SNEGSKA (reference sequence). The length of the CDR3 is 14 residues. Here the CDR3 reads CSARVGTSNTEAFF. CDR3 DNA: TGCAGTGCTAGAGTAGGGACGTCGAACACTGAAGCTTTCTTT.

This clonotype was seen many times. CDR3: CASWGTNYGYTF. CDR3 nucleotide sequence: TGCGCCTCGTGGGGCACGAACTATGGCTACACCTTC. The chain employs TRBV5-1 and TRBJ1-2; a weak D match, TRBD1 (5 bases). Trimming took off 10 bases at V and 2 bases at J, with 12 bases between the two ends. The CDR3 covers 12 residues. CDR1 is SGHRS, CDR2 YFSETQ, per germline.

This clonotype was observed at least ten times. This chain uses TRBV6-5 with TRBJ2-7; no reliable D call. Germline V lookup: CDR1 MNHEY, CDR2 SVGAGI. V was clipped by 10 bases and J by 0 bases, with 10 bases between them. This CDR3 comprises 12 residues. The CDR3 spells CATAGPSYEQYF. The DNA for the CDR3 is TGTGCCACCGCCGGGCCCTCCTACGAGCAGTACTTC.

This clonotype was counted many times. The rearrangement joins TRBV10-3 to TRBJ1-2; a possible D gene is TRBD1 (6 bases). The CDR3 contains 13 residues. V was clipped by 11 bases and J by 5 bases, with 18 bases between them. Germline CDR1 is ENHRY and CDR2 is SYGVKD. DNA for the CDR3: TGTGCCGCAACCCGGGGGGCGCCTTATGGCTACACCTTC. Protein product: CAATRGAPYGYTF.

V gene TRBV7-9 combines with J gene TRBJ1-4, with a possible D match to TRBD1 (5 bases). Germline V gene data show CDR1 as SEHNR and CDR2 as FQNEAQ (reference sequence). V dropped 5 bases and J dropped 4 bases, with 14 bases sitting between them. This CDR3 region has 15 residues. This CDR3 is CASSNSGSDNEKLFF. The CDR3 coding sequence is TGTGCCAGCAGCAACTCAGGGTCAGATAATGAAAAACTGTTTTTT.

This clonotype has ten or more counts. This chain uses TRBV28 with TRBJ1-6; D is undetermined. Between the trimmed V and J ends, which lost 5 bases and 0 bases, there was a span of 14 bases. The germline V gene encodes CDR1 MDHEN and CDR2 SYDVKM. The CDR3 contains 17 residues. In DNA, the CDR3 is TGTGCCAGCAGTCCTCGGACTCAGAGCTCCTATAATTCACCCCTCCACTTT. This translates into CASSPRTQSSYNSPLHF.

Regarding this clonotype: One junction end disagrees with the germline gene, perhaps due to a read error. As DNA, the CDR3 is TGTGCCACCAGCCAAGGAACCCAATGGAAGTTTACCACCTACGAGCAGTACTTC. Its protein product is CATSQGTQWKFTTYEQYF. The V call is TRBV4-2, the J call TRBJ2-7; D uncertain. CDR1 LGHNA and CDR2 YNFKEQ come from the germline V gene. The length of the CDR3 is 18 residues.

The sample holds many counts of this clonotype. V gene TRBV2 combines with J gene TRBJ1-2; no reliable D call. The V gene lost 4 bases and the J gene lost 4 bases, with 7 bases spanning the gap. This CDR3 has 12 residues. Germline loops: CDR1 SNHLY, CDR2 FYNNEI. CDR3 sequence (DNA): TGTGCCAGCAGTGGACGCTTCTATGGCTACACCTTC. Residues: CASSGRFYGYTF.